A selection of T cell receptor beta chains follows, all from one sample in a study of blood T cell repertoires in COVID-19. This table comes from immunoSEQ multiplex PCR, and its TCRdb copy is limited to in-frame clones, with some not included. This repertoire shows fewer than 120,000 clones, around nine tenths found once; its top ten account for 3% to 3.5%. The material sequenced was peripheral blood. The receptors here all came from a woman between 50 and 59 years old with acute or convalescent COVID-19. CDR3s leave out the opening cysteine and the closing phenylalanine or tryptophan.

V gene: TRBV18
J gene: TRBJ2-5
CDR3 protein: ASSPPGRGPSSETQY

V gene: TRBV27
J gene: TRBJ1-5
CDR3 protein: ASSLTAGNQPQH

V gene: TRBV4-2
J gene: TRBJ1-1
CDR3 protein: ASSQEIGVVMNTEAF

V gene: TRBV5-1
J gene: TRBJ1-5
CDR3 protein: ASSSGGAPGQPQH

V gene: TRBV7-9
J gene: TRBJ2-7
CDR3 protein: ASSLLVAGASYEQY

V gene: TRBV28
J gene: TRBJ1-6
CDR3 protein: ASSPDSRNNSPLH

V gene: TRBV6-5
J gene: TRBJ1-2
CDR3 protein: ASRRTGLDGYT

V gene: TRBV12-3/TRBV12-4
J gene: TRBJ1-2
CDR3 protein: ASSLAQEVGT

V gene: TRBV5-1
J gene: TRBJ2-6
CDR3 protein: ASSLSTSGANVLT

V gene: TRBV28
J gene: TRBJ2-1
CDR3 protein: ASSTWTGRNEQF

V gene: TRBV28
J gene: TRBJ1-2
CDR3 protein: ASSNQGQIYGYT

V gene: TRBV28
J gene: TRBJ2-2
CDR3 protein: ASSFSGDANTGELF

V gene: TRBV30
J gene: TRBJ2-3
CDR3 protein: AWSVGPGARRSTDTQY

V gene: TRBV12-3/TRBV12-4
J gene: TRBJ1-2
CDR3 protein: ASSFLYGYT

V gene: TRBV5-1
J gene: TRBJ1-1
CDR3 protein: ASSLVPGLMNTEAF

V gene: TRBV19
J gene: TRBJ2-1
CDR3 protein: ASSYDRGSYNEQF

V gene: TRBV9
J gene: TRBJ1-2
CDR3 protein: ASRLSPGGSDYGYT

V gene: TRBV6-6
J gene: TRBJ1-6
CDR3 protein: ASSPGRGVNSPLH

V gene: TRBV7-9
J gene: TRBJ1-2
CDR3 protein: ASSLWGSPGYT

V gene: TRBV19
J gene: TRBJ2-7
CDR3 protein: ASSRTGKDEQY

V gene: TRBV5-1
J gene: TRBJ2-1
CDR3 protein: ASSPLGAGGVNEQF

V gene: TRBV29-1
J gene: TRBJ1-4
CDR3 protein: SAHPGWKEKLF

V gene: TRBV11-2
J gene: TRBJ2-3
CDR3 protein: ASSRTGSFTDTQY

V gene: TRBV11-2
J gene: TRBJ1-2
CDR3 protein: ASSLPYVGGGDYGYT

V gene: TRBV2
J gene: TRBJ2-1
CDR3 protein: ASVLAESTEQF

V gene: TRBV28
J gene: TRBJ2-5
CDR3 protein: ASSSPERQETQY

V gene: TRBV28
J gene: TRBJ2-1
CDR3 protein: ASSFPGLAGVYNEQF

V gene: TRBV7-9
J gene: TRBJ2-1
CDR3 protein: ASLGIVNEQF

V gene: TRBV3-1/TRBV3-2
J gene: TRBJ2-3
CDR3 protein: ASSQVTTISTDTQY

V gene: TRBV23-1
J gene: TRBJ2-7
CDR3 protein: ASSLDRCYYEQY

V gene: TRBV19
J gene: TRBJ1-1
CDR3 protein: ASSIGPSGGAF

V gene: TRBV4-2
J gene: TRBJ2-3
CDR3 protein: ASSQDLDTQY

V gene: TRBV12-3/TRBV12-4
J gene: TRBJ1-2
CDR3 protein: ASSLAANYGYT

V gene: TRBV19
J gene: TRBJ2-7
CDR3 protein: ASRGEALYEQY

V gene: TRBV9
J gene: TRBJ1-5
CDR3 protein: ASSVAVGRDQPQH

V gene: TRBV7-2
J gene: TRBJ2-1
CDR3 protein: ASSLRLAGRSSYNEQF

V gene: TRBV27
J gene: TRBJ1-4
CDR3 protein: ASSAGTGVTATNEKLF

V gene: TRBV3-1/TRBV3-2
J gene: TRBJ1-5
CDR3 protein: ASSPQHNQPQH

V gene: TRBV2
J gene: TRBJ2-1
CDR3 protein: ASSGKRTGEQF

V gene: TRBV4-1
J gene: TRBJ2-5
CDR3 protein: ASSQAVMGPPETQY

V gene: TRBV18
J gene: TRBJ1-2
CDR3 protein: ASSPPPRDRPNYGYT

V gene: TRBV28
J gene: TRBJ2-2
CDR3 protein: ASVGELGQANTGELF

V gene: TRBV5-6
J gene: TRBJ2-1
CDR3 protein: ASDRSPYNEQF